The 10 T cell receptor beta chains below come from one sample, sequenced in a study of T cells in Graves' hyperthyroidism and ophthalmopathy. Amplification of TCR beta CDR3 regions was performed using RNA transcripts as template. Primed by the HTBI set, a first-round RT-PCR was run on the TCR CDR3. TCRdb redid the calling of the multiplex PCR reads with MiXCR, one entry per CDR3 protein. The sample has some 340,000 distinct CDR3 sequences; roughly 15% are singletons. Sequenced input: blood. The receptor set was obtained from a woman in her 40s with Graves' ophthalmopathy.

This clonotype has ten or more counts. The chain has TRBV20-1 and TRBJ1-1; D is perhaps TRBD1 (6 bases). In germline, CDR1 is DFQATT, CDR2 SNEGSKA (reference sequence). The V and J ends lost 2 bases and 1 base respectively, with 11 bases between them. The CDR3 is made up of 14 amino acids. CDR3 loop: CSARRGGSNTEAFF. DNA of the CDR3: TGCAGTGCTAGAAGGGGGGGATCGAACACTGAAGCTTTCTTT.

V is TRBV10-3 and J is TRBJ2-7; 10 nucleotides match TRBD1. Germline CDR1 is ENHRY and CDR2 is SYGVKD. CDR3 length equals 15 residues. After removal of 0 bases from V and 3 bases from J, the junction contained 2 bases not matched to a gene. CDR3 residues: CAISESGTGVYEQYF. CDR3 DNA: TGTGCCATCAGTGAGTCCGGGACAGGGGTCTACGAGCAGTACTTC.

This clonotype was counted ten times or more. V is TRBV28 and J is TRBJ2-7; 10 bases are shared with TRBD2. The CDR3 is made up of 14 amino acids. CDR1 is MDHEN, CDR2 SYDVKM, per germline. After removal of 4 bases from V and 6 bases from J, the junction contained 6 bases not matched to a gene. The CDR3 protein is CASSSPGLAIEQYF. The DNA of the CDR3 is TGTGCCAGCAGTTCACCGGGACTAGCGATCGAGCAGTACTTC.

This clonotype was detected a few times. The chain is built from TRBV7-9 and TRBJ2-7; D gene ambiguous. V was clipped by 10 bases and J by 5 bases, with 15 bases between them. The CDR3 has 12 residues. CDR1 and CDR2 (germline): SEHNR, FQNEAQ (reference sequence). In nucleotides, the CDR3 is TGTGCCATACGAAAAGGGAAGAACGAGCAGTACTTC. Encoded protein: CAIRKGKNEQYF.

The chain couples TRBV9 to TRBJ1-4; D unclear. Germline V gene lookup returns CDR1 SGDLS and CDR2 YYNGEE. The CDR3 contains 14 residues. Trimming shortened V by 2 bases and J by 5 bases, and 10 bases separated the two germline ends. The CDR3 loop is CASSVDGQNEKLFF. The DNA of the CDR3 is TGTGCCAGCAGCGTGGACGGCCAGAATGAAAAACTGTTTTTT.

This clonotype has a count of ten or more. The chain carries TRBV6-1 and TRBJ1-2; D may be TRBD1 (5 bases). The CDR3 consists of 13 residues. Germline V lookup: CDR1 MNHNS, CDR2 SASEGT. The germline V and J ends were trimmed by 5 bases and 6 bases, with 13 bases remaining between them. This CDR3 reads CASSFIGQDGYTF. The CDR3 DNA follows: TGTGCCAGCAGTTTCATAGGACAAGATGGCTACACCTTC.

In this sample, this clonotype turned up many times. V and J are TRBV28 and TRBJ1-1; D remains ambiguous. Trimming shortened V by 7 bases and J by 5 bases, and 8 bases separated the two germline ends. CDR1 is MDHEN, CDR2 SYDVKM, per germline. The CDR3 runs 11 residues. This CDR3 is CASKGATEAFF. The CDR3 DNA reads TGTGCCAGCAAGGGCGCGACTGAAGCTTTCTTT.

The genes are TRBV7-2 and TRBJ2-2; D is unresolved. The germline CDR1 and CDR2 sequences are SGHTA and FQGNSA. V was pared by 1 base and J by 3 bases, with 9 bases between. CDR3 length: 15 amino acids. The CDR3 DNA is TGTGCCAGCAGCTTAGGCAGGACCGACACCGGGGAGCTGTTTTTT. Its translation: CASSLGRTDTGELFF.

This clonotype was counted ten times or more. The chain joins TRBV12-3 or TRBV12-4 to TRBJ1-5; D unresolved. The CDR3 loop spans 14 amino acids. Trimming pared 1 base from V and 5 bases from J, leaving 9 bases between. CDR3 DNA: TGTGCCAGCAGTTTAGGGTCGGGGTATCAGCCCCAGCATTTT. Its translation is CASSLGSGYQPQHF.

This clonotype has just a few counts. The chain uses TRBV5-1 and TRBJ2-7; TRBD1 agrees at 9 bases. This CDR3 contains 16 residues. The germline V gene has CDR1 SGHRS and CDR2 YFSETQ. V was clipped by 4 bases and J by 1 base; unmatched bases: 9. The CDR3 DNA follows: TGCGCCAGCAGCGGGGGGACAGGGCGGGGATCCTACGAGCAGTACTTC. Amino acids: CASSGGTGRGSYEQYF.